This T cell receptor (beta chain) was documented in a study of glioma-infiltrating T cells. Across the study: Low-grade gliomas were grade II; glioblastomas were grade IV at initial diagnosis. Presurgical dexamethasone in glioma patients lasted six or fewer days.

This clonotype was seen a single time. Its antigen is unidentified. Germline V gene lookup returns CDR1 MDHEN and CDR2 SYDVKM. J gave up 0 bases and V 0 bases, and 4 bases lay outside the gene matches. This CDR3 is 17 amino acids long. The iRepertoire nested amplicon-rescue multiplex PCR amplified TCR alpha and beta CDR3s from RNA. TCRdb re-called the multiplex PCR reads through MiXCR, storing one row per CDR3 protein. The sample includes roughly 350,000 distinct CDR3 sequences, around 38% of them seen just once. Whole-study results and caveats: Tissue-blood divergence was below expectation in non-neoplastic patients, above in gliomas.

This rearrangement joins TRBV28 to TRBJ2-2; 7 nucleotides match TRBD2. The source of this sequence is a human donor with low-grade glioma or glioblastoma, undergoing nonglioma brain surgery, or in good health (not recorded which). Sequenced input: glioma tissue, nonneoplastic brain tissue, or PBMCs (not recorded which). The CDR3 here is CASSLWSLAANTGELFF. The CDR3 nucleotides read TGTGCCAGCAGTTTATGGTCCCTAGCGGCGAACACCGGGGAGCTGTTTTTT.